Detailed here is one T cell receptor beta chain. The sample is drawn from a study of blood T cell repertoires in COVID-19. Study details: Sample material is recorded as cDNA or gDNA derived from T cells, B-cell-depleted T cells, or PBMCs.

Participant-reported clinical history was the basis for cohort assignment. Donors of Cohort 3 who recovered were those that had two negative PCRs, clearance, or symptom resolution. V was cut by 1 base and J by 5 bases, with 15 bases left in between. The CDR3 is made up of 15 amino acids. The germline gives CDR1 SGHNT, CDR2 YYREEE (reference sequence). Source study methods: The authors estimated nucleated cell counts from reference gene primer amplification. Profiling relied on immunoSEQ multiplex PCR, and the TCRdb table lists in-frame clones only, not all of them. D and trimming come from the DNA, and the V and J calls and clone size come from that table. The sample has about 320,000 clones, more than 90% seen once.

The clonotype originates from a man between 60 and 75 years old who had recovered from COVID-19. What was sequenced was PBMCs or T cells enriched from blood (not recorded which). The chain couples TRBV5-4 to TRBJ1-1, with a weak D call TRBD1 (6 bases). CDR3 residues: CASSLTREGETEAFF. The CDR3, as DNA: TGTGCCAGCAGCTTGACCAGGGAGGGGGAAACTGAAGCTTTCTTT.